The 10 T cell receptor beta chains listed next were all sequenced from one sample in a study of blood T cell repertoires in COVID-19. Produced via immunoSEQ multiplex PCR; TCRdb's table is partial and in-frame only. The table includes some 200,000 clones, about four fifths detected once. The sample consisted of peripheral blood. These receptors originate from a woman older than 75 with COVID-19, enrolled during active disease.

The chain links TRBV6-1 to TRBJ2-1; 10 bases align to TRBD2. The CDR3 loop spans 18 amino acids. Trimming cost V 2 bases and J 8 bases; bases outside gene matches: 15. Germline V gives CDR1 MNHNS, CDR2 SASEGT. CDR3 coding DNA: TGTGCCAGCAGTGAAAATGGGTATAGCGGGAGGTTTAGCTATGAGCAGTTCTTC. This translates into CASSENGYSGRFSYEQFF.

The CDR3 DNA is TGTGCCAGTAGCAGGACTAGCGGTACCGGGGAGCTGTTTTTT. The encoded protein is CASSRTSGTGELFF. The chain has TRBV19 and TRBJ2-2; 10 bases are shared with TRBD2. Germline V gene lookup returns CDR1 LNHDA and CDR2 SQIVND (reference sequence). Trimming took 6 bases from V and 5 from J; bases not matched to a gene: 3. This CDR3 is 14 amino acids long.

The chain combines TRBV7-9 with TRBJ1-2; no clear D. The V gene lost 1 base and the J gene lost 1 base, with 10 bases spanning the gap. Germline V gene sequence: CDR1 SEHNR, CDR2 FQNEAQ (reference sequence). The CDR3 is 15 residues long. The CDR3 loop reads CASSLEAGGNYGYTF. DNA for the CDR3: TGTGCCAGCAGCTTAGAGGCAGGAGGTAACTATGGCTACACCTTC.

This chain links TRBV6-5 with TRBJ2-7; D gene ambiguous. The V gene lost 5 bases and the J gene lost 5 bases, with 13 bases spanning the gap. The CDR3 consists of 13 residues. The germline CDR1 and CDR2 sequences are MNHEY and SVGAGI. CDR3 bases: TGTGCCAGCAGTCACCAACAGTCCCACGAGCAGTACTTC. Its translation is CASSHQQSHEQYF.

At least ten counts were recorded for this clone. Additional DNA sequences in this sample encode the identical CDR3. The chain joins TRBV20-1 to TRBJ2-7, with D possibly matching TRBD1 (6 bases). CDR3 length equals 11 residues. The germline V gene has CDR1 DFQATT and CDR2 SNEGSKA (reference sequence). V lost 5 bases and J 3 bases, leaving 8 bases between the germline ends. The CDR3 nucleotides read TGCAGTGCTTTACAGGGCTACGAGCAGTACTTC. The encoded protein is CSALQGYEQYF.

The rearrangement uses TRBV4-1 and TRBJ1-6, with a weak D call TRBD1 (6 bases). Germline CDR1 and CDR2: MGHRA and YSYEKL. The V and J ends lost 1 base and 9 bases respectively, with 25 bases between them. The CDR3 spans 19 residues. CDR3 sequence (DNA): TGCGCCAGCAGCCAAGGGTCCGCACGGCAGGGGTCGAGGAGTTCACCCCTCCACTTT. It encodes CASSQGSARQGSRSSPLHF.

The V gene is TRBV6-1, the J gene TRBJ1-3; weak D call: TRBD1 (5 bases). The CDR3 length is 17 residues. Germline CDR1 and CDR2: MNHNS and SASEGT. Trimming cost V 4 bases and J 1 base, with 17 bases left between them. CDR3 DNA: TGTGCCAGCAGTGTAGTGGCCCAGGGCACGTCTGGAAACACCATATATTTT. Its translation is CASSVVAQGTSGNTIYF.

DNA for the CDR3: TGTGCCAGCAGCCAATCGAGGCTATTGGGCTACACCTTC. Translating it yields CASSQSRLLGYTF. The chain combines TRBV16 with TRBJ1-2; D is unresolved. The CDR3 has 13 amino acids. V was trimmed by 0 bases and J by 8 bases, leaving 10 bases between them. The germline V gene has CDR1 KGHSY and CDR2 FQNENV.

J is TRBJ1-1 and V is TRBV18; TRBD1 might be the D (5 bases). The CDR3 is made up of 16 amino acids. The V end was cut by 3 bases, the J end by 2 bases, with 16 bases between. Germline assignment: CDR1 KGHSH and CDR2 LQKENI. CDR3 nucleotides: TGTGCCAGCTCACCTACAGGCGGGGGGGAAAACACTGAAGCTTTCTTT. Translation: CASSPTGGGENTEAFF.

The chain carries TRBV7-8 and TRBJ2-1; 10 bases are shared with TRBD2. Trimming removed 4 bases from V and 6 bases from J; junction bases left unmatched: 6. This CDR3 has 15 amino acids. Per the germline V gene, CDR1 is SGHVS and CDR2 is FQNEAQ. CDR3: CASSSLAGVVNEQFF. The CDR3 DNA follows: TGTGCCAGCAGCTCTCTAGCGGGAGTGGTCAATGAGCAGTTCTTC.